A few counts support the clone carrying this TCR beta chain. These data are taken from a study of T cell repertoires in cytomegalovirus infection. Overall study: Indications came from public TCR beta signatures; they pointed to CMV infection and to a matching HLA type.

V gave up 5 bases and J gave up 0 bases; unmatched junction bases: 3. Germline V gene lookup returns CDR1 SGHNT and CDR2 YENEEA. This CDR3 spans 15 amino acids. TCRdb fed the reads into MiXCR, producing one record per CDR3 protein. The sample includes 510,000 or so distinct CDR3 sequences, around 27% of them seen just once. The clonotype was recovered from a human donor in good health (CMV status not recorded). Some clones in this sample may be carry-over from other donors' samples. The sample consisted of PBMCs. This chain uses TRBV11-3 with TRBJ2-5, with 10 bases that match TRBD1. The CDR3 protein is CASSGGTGDQETQYF. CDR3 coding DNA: TGTGCCAGCAGCGGGGGGACAGGGGACCAAGAGACCCAGTACTTC.